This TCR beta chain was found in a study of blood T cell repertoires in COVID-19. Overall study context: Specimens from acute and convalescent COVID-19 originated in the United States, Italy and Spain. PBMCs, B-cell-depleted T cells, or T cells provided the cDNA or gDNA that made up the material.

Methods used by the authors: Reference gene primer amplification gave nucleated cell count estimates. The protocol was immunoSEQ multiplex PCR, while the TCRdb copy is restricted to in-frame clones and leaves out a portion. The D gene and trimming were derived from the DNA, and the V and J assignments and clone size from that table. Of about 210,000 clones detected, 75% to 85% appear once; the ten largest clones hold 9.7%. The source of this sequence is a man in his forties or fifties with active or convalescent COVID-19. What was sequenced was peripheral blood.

This chain's CDR3 is CASSHPLTSGRKIQFF. The CDR3, as DNA: TGTGCCAGCAGCCACCCCCTGACTAGCGGGAGAAAGATCCAGTTCTTC. This rearrangement joins TRBV6-2 or TRBV6-3 to TRBJ2-1; 12 positions match TRBD2. There are 16 residues in the CDR3. V trimming: 6 bases; J trimming: 13 bases; junction bases outside the gene matches: 16. Germline lookup yields CDR1 MNHEY and CDR2 SVGEGT.